These T cell receptor beta chains were read from a single sample in a study of blood T cell repertoires in COVID-19. Produced via immunoSEQ multiplex PCR; TCRdb's table is partial and in-frame only. This sample has almost 350,000 clones; roughly 86% occur once, and the top ten carry approximately 1%. The sample was PBMCs or T cells enriched from blood (not recorded which). The receptors were sampled from a woman aged 25 to 45 who had been exposed to COVID-19. The CDR3 runs from the conserved cysteine through the conserved F or W. The D gene is left open where the match is weak. Rows give clone size only sometimes, using once, few, many, or a class for an expanded clone.

clone_size	v_call	d_call	j_call	cdr3_aa	cdr3_nt
once	TRBV28	TRBD1	TRBJ2-7	CASSRQGAGYEQYF	TGTGCCAGCAGTCGACAGGGGGCGGGGTACGAGCAGTACTTC
NA	TRBV4-2	TRBD2	TRBJ2-1	CASGPSGRPYNEQFF	TGTGCCAGCGGTCCTAGCGGGAGACCCTACAATGAGCAGTTCTTC
NA	TRBV6-5	TRBD2	TRBJ2-7	CASSQSGTSSYEQYF	TGTGCCAGCAGCCAATCCGGGACTAGTTCCTACGAGCAGTACTTC
NA	TRBV5-1	TRBD1	TRBJ2-7	CASSYRDRGGEQYF	TGCGCCAGCAGCTACCGGGACAGGGGAGGCGAGCAGTACTTC
NA	TRBV7-3	TRBD2	TRBJ2-6	CASSSTRLASGANVLTF	TGTGCCAGCAGCTCCACCAGACTAGCGTCTGGGGCCAACGTCCTGACTTTC
NA	TRBV7-8	TRBD2	TRBJ2-7	CASSAREKDYEQYF	TGTGCCAGCAGCGCGCGGGAGAAAGATTACGAGCAGTACTTC
NA	TRBV28	TRBD1	TRBJ2-1	CASSNIGTGYNEQFF	TGTGCCAGCAGTAACATCGGGACAGGGTACAATGAGCAGTTCTTC
NA	TRBV28	TRBD1	TRBJ1-5	CASSLFWAGTGSLRGNQPQHF	TGTGCCAGCAGTTTATTTTGGGCCGGGACAGGATCCCTTCGGGGCAATCAGCCCCAGCATTTT
NA	TRBV27	NA	TRBJ1-5	CASSLSRGVFGQPQHF	TGTGCCAGCAGTTTATCCCGGGGGGTGTTTGGTCAGCCCCAGCATTTT
NA	TRBV24-1	TRBD2	TRBJ2-3	CATSDFAGVTDTQYF	TGTGCCACCAGTGATTTTGCGGGAGTGACAGATACGCAGTATTTT
NA	TRBV5-6	TRBD2	TRBJ2-3	CASSRTSGPLTDTQYF	TGTGCCAGCAGCCGGACTAGCGGGCCCCTCACAGATACGCAGTATTTT
NA	TRBV30	TRBD1	TRBJ1-1	CAWSVRDRVAEAFF	TGTGCCTGGAGTGTTCGAGACAGGGTCGCTGAAGCTTTCTTT
NA	TRBV7-3	NA	TRBJ2-1	CASSIQGNANNEQFF	TGTGCCAGCAGCATTCAGGGGAATGCAAACAATGAGCAGTTCTTC
NA	TRBV4-1	NA	TRBJ2-1	CASSQEFPSTSYEQFF	TGCGCCAGCAGCCAAGAATTTCCTAGCACTAGCTATGAGCAGTTCTTC
NA	TRBV27	TRBD2	TRBJ2-2	CASSLGNSGRAGGELFF	TGTGCCAGCAGTTTAGGTAACAGCGGGAGGGCAGGCGGGGAGCTGTTTTTT
NA	TRBV27	TRBD2	TRBJ2-3	CASSPPGLAGVLSTDTQYF	TGTGCCAGCAGTCCCCCGGGACTAGCGGGAGTGCTTAGCACAGATACGCAGTATTTT
NA	TRBV7-3	TRBD2	TRBJ2-7	CASSPPHLPGGPSALYF	TGTGCCAGCAGCCCCCCGCATTTACCGGGAGGGCCCTCGGCGCTGTACTTC
NA	TRBV5-1	TRBD2	TRBJ2-2	CASSLGGRTGELFF	TGCGCCAGCAGCTTAGGCGGGAGGACCGGGGAGCTGTTTTTT
few	TRBV7-9	TRBD1	TRBJ2-7	CASSRPRTGGGYEQYF	TGTGCCAGCAGCCGCCCCAGGACAGGGGGGGGCTACGAGCAGTACTTC
NA	TRBV30	NA	TRBJ2-7	CAWSVGSFYEQYF	TGTGCCTGGAGTGTAGGGAGCTTCTACGAGCAGTACTTC
NA	TRBV6-5	TRBD1	TRBJ2-1	CASSYQGQGSYNEQFF	TGTGCCAGCAGTTACCAGGGACAGGGGTCTTACAATGAGCAGTTCTTC
NA	TRBV20-1	TRBD1	TRBJ2-7	CSARGTYEQYF	TGCAGCGCCAGGGGGACCTACGAGCAGTACTTC
NA	TRBV4-2	NA	TRBJ1-3	CASSQETSPARGNTIYF	TGTGCCAGCAGCCAAGAGACTTCCCCGGCTCGAGGAAACACCATATATTTT
NA	TRBV9	TRBD2	TRBJ2-1	CASSPPLRDELAGEFF	TGTGCCAGCAGCCCCCCACTCCGGGACGAGCTCGCGGGGGAGTTCTTC
NA	TRBV3-1/TRBV3-2	NA	TRBJ2-3	CASSGHSGNTDTQYF	TGTGCCAGCAGTGGACATAGCGGAAACACAGATACGCAGTATTTT
NA	TRBV28	NA	TRBJ2-5	CASSFLRARETQYF	TGTGCCAGCAGTTTCTTGCGGGCTCGAGAGACCCAGTACTTC
NA	TRBV27	NA	TRBJ2-3	CASSLQGSTDTQYF	TGTGCCAGCAGTTTACAGGGTAGCACAGATACGCAGTATTTT
NA	TRBV5-4	NA	TRBJ2-3	CASSRNLAPYTDTQYF	TGTGCCAGCAGCCGCAACCTAGCCCCGTACACAGATACGCAGTATTTT
NA	TRBV4-2	NA	TRBJ1-3	CASSLDHGGSGNTIYF	TGTGCCAGCAGCCTTGATCACGGCGGATCTGGAAACACCATATATTTT
NA	TRBV5-6	NA	TRBJ1-6	CASSPGVGRSPLHF	TGTGCCAGCAGCCCCGGGGTCGGAAGATCACCCCTCCACTTT
NA	TRBV6-1	TRBD2	TRBJ2-7	CASSEVGSGGYYQQYF	TGTGCCAGCAGTGAAGTCGGTAGCGGGGGGTACTACCAGCAGTACTTC
NA	TRBV28	NA	TRBJ1-5	CASSKTGLPQHF	TGTGCCAGCTCCAAAACAGGGTTGCCCCAGCATTTT
NA	TRBV11-2	NA	TRBJ1-4	CASSLDRGRGGEKLFF	TGTGCCAGCAGCTTAGATCGCGGCAGGGGTGGGGAAAAACTGTTTTTT
few	TRBV5-4	TRBD2	TRBJ2-7	CASSFGLAVYEQYF	TGTGCCAGCAGCTTCGGTCTAGCGGTCTACGAGCAGTACTTC
NA	TRBV5-1	NA	TRBJ1-3	CASSLGLSRVGGNTIYF	TGCGCCAGCAGCTTGGGATTATCCAGGGTTGGTGGAAACACCATATATTTT
NA	TRBV10-3	NA	TRBJ2-3	CAISPSRGAPSTDTQYF	TGTGCCATCAGTCCCTCACGGGGGGCCCCCAGCACAGATACGCAGTATTTT
NA	TRBV9	NA	TRBJ1-2	CASSVGRASEGYTF	TGTGCCAGCAGCGTAGGGCGGGCCTCTGAGGGCTACACCTTC
NA	TRBV7-6	NA	TRBJ2-3	CASSPQRQFSTDTQYF	TGTGCCAGCAGCCCCCAACGACAGTTTAGCACAGATACGCAGTATTTT
NA	TRBV18	NA	TRBJ1-2	CASSQQSKPGAVNGYTF	TGTGCCAGCTCACAACAATCGAAGCCAGGGGCAGTAAATGGCTACACCTTC
NA	TRBV5-5	NA	TRBJ1-5	CASSLAFPAAGGNQPQHF	TGTGCCAGCAGCTTGGCCTTCCCCGCAGCCGGAGGCAATCAGCCCCAGCATTTT
NA	TRBV10-3	NA	TRBJ2-7	CAISDPTRRDSYEQYF	TGTGCCATCAGTGACCCTACGAGACGGGACTCCTACGAGCAGTACTTC
once	TRBV12-5	TRBD2	TRBJ2-7	CASGLVLGLAFTYEQYF	TGTGCTAGTGGTTTGGTACTGGGACTAGCGTTTACCTACGAGCAGTACTTC
NA	TRBV9	TRBD1	TRBJ2-7	CASSVGITGGVYEQYF	TGTGCCAGCAGCGTAGGAATCACAGGGGGCGTCTACGAGCAGTACTTC
NA	TRBV28	NA	TRBJ1-1	CASSTPREGIGTEAFF	TGTGCCAGCAGTACACCGAGGGAGGGGATTGGCACTGAAGCTTTCTTT
NA	TRBV25-1	NA	TRBJ1-2	CASTPTGLFNYGYTF	TGTGCCAGCACCCCAACAGGGCTCTTTAACTATGGCTACACCTTC
NA	TRBV28	NA	TRBJ2-5	CATSAPQLVQETQYF	TGTGCCACCTCCGCTCCTCAACTAGTCCAAGAGACCCAGTACTTC
few	TRBV24-1	TRBD2	TRBJ2-2	CATSDPTPGLAGGPRELFF	TGTGCCACCAGTGACCCCACGCCGGGACTAGCGGGAGGGCCCCGGGAGCTGTTTTTT
NA	TRBV7-9	TRBD2	TRBJ2-2	CASKTSGGNTGELFF	TGTGCCAGCAAGACTAGCGGCGGGAACACCGGGGAGCTGTTTTTT
NA	TRBV5-4	TRBD1	TRBJ1-1	CASSLGSPGGNTEAFF	TGTGCCAGCAGCTTGGGGAGCCCAGGGGGCAACACTGAAGCTTTCTTT
NA	TRBV7-9	NA	TRBJ1-4	CASSLGVYNEKLFF	TGTGCCAGCAGCTTAGGCGTCTATAATGAAAAACTGTTTTTT
NA	TRBV28	NA	TRBJ1-2	CASRGATFNYGYTF	TGTGCCAGCAGGGGGGCGACCTTTAACTATGGCTACACCTTC
NA	TRBV5-1	NA	TRBJ2-7	CASSLGYGGHEQYF	TGCGCCAGCAGCTTGGGGTACGGGGGGCACGAGCAGTACTTC
NA	TRBV5-6	TRBD1	TRBJ2-4	CASSFNPGQKISIQYF	TGTGCCAGCAGCTTTAACCCGGGACAGAAGATAAGCATTCAGTACTTC
NA	TRBV5-4	NA	TRBJ2-3	CASSLASSDTQYF	TGTGCCAGCAGCTTGGCTAGTTCGGATACGCAGTATTTT